This TCR beta chain came from a study of blood T cell repertoires in COVID-19. Study-level background: Samples of COVID-19 (acute and convalescent) were obtained from the United States, Italy and Spain. In each case, the material was cDNA or gDNA derived from T cells, B-cell-depleted T cells, or PBMCs.

As processed by the authors: Using reference gene primer amplification, nucleated cell counts were estimated. Data came from immunoSEQ multiplex PCR; TCRdb stores just in-frame clones and leaves some out. V, J and clone size were drawn from that table, and D and trimming were deduced from the DNA. Counted here are some 260,000 clones, approximately 82% occurring once; the ten biggest clones make up under 5.5%. V trimming: 3 bases; J trimming: 6 bases; junction bases outside the gene matches: 6. The CDR3 spans 15 residues. CDR1 MGHRA and CDR2 YSYEKL come from the germline V gene. This sequence originates from a woman of 80 years or more with active or convalescent COVID-19. The chain is built from TRBV4-1 and TRBJ1-5; 9 bases line up with TRBD1. The sample taken for sequencing was peripheral blood. CDR3 in amino acids: CASSQRGTGTQPQHF. Here the CDR3 DNA reads TGCGCCAGCAGCCAGCGAGGGACAGGGACTCAGCCCCAGCATTTT.